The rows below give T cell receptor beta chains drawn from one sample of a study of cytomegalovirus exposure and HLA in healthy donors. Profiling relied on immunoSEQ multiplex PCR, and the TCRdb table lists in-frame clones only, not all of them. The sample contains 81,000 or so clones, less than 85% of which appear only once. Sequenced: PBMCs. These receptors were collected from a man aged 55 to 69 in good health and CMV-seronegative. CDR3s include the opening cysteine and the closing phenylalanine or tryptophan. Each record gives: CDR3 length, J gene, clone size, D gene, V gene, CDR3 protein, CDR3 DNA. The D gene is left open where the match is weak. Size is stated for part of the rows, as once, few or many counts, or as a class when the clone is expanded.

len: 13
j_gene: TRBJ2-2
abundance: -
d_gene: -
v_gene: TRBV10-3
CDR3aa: CAIRGGDTGELFF
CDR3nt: TGTGCCATCAGGGGCGGGGACACCGGGGAGCTGTTTTTT

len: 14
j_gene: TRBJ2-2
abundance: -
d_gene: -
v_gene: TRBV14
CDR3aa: CASSQDRRTGELFF
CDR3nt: TGTGCCAGCAGCCAAGACAGGCGCACCGGGGAGCTGTTTTTT

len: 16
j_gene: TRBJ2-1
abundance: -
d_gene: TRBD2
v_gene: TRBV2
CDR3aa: CASRDMGLAGAIEQFF
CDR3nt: TGTGCCAGCAGGGACATGGGACTAGCGGGGGCGATTGAGCAGTTCTTC

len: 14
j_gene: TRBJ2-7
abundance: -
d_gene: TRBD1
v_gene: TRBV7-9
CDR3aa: CSSSATGGPYEQYF
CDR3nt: TGTTCCAGCAGCGCCACAGGGGGTCCCTACGAGCAGTACTTC

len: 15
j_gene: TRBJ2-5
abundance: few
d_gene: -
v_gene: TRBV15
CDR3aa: CATSRGQGGAETQYF
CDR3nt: TGTGCCACCAGCAGAGGCCAGGGGGGAGCAGAGACCCAGTACTTC

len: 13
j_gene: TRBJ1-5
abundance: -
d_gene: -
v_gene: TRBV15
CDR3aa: CATSRDSFEPQHF
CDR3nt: TGTGCCACCAGCAGAGATTCGTTTGAGCCCCAGCATTTT

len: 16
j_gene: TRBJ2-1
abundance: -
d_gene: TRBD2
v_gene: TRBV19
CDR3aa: CASSIGVAGGQGEQFF
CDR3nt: TGTGCCAGTAGTATAGGGGTAGCGGGGGGGCAGGGGGAGCAGTTCTTC

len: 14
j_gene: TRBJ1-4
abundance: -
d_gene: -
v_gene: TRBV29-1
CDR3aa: CSVSGRATNEKLFF
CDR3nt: TGCAGCGTCTCAGGCAGGGCAACTAATGAAAAACTGTTTTTT

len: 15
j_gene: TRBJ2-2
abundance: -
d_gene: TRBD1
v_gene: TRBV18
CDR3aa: CASSPGQGVTGELFF
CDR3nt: TGTGCCAGCTCACCCGGACAGGGTGTAACCGGGGAGCTGTTTTTT

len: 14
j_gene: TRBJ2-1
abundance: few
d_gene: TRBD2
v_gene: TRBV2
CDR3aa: CASRLAGGANEQFF
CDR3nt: TGTGCCAGCCGCCTAGCGGGGGGGGCCAATGAGCAGTTCTTC

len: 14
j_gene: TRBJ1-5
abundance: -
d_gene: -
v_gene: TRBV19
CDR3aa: CASSEGGWDQPQHF
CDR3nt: TGTGCCAGTAGTGAAGGAGGTTGGGATCAGCCCCAGCATTTT

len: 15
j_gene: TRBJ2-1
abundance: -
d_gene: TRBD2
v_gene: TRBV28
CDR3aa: CASSLSGGSYNEQFF
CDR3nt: TGTGCCAGCAGCCTTAGCGGGGGGTCCTACAATGAGCAGTTCTTC

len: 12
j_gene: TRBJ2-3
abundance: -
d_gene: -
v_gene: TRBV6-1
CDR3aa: CGLRGFADTQYF
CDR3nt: TGTGGACTAAGGGGGTTCGCAGATACGCAGTATTTT

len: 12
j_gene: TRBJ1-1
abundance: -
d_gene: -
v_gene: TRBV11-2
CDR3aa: CASSPSLAEAFF
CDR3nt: TGTGCCAGCAGCCCTTCCCTAGCTGAAGCTTTCTTT

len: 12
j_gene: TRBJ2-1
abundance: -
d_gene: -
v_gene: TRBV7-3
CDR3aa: CASSEGTMRQFF
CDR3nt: TGTGCCAGCAGCGAGGGGACAATGAGGCAGTTCTTC

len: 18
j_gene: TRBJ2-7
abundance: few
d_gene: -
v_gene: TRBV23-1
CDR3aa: CASSLDLDCGARFREQYF
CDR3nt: TGCGCCAGCAGTCTTGATTTAGATTGCGGGGCCCGGTTTCGGGAGCAGTACTTC

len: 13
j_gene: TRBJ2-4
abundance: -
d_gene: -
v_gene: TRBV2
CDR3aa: CASQRLAKNIQYF
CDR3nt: TGTGCCAGCCAACGACTAGCCAAAAACATTCAGTACTTC

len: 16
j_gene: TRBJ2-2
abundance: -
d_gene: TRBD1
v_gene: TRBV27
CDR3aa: CASTRTGGARTGELFF
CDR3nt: TGTGCCAGCACCCGGACAGGGGGGGCGAGGACCGGGGAGCTGTTTTTT

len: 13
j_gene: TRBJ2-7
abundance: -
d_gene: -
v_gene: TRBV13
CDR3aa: CASSGTPAYEQYF
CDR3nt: TGTGCCAGCAGCGGTACTCCCGCCTACGAGCAGTACTTC

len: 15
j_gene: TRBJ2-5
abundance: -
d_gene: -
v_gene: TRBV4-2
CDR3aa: CASSQAGAYQETQYF
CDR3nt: TGTGCCAGCAGCCAAGCAGGGGCTTACCAAGAGACCCAGTACTTC

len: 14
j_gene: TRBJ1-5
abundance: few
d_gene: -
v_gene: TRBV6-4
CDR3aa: CASSYGQENQPQHF
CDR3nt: TGTGCCAGCAGTTACGGCCAGGAAAATCAGCCCCAGCATTTT

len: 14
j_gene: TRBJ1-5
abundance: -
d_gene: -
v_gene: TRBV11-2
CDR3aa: CASSSIKAGGAQHF
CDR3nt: TGTGCCAGCAGCTCAATCAAGGCGGGGGGGGCCCAGCATTTT

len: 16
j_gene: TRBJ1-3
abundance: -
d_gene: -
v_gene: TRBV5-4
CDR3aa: CASRIGGELTGNTIYF
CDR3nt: TGTGCCAGCAGGATCGGTGGGGAGTTAACTGGAAACACCATATATTTT

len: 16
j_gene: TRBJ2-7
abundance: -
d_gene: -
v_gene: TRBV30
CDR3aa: CAWSVYRPVVSGEQYF
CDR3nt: TGTGCCTGGAGTGTGTACAGGCCTGTAGTGTCGGGCGAGCAGTACTTC

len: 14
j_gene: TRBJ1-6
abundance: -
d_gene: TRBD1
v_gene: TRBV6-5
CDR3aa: CASSVPGQGRPLHF
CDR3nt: TGTGCCAGCAGTGTCCCTGGACAGGGAAGACCCCTCCACTTT

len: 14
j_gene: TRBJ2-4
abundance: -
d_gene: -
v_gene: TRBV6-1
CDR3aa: CASKNFLAKNIQYF
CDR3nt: TGTGCCAGTAAGAACTTCCTAGCCAAAAACATTCAGTACTTC

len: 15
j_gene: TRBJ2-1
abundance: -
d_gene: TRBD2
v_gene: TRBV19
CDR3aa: CASSMGLAGNREQFF
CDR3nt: TGTGCCAGTAGTATGGGGCTAGCGGGTAACAGAGAGCAGTTCTTC